This note documents a single TCR beta chain sequence. The sample carries other DNA sequences with the same CDR3. The split of CD4+ cells yielded CD45RA+ naive and CD45RA-negative memory subsets. The record originates from a study of shared clonotypes between healthy human individuals. The protocol was immunoSEQ multiplex PCR, while the TCRdb copy is restricted to in-frame clones and leaves out a portion. This sample carries around 2,000,000 clones, over 85% of them seen once, and the ten largest clones take 0.13%. V gave up 6 bases and J gave up 2 bases; unmatched junction bases: 2. Germline loops: CDR1 ENHRY, CDR2 SYGVKD. The CDR3 spans 14 residues.

Material: naive CD4+ T cells sorted from blood. Subset defined: CD45RA+ positively selected. The chain carries TRBV10-3 and TRBJ1-2, with 11 bases aligning to TRBD1. This clonotype was sampled from a man between 18 and 35 years old in good health. The CDR3 bases are TGTGCCATCAGCGGGACAGGGGGGAACTATGGCTACACCTTC. The encoded protein is CAISGTGGNYGYTF.